The rows below give T cell receptor beta chains drawn from one sample of a study of PD-1 blockade in classical Hodgkin lymphoma. Sequencing was performed with immunoSEQ multiplex PCR; in TCRdb, only in-frame clones are kept and a portion is missing. Among about 93,000 clones listed, around 80% were seen once. The input for sequencing was peripheral blood mononuclear cells (PBMCs), taken before the fourth cycle of nivolumab. The receptors shown here come from a human donor with classical Hodgkin lymphoma. The CDR3 runs from the conserved cysteine through the conserved F or W. A D gene is named only where the DNA matches it firmly. The size entry is marked missing in some rows and otherwise reads once, few, many or a size class.

j_gene,abundance,v_gene,d_gene,CDR3nt,CDR3aa
TRBJ1-3,NA,TRBV6-6,TRBD1,TGTGCCAGCAGTCTACCGGGACAGCCCTCTGGAAACACCATATATTTT,CASSLPGQPSGNTIYF
TRBJ1-1,NA,TRBV5-8,NA,TGTGCCAGCAACGCTGGGGGAATGAACACTGAAGCTTTCTTT,CASNAGGMNTEAFF
TRBJ1-4,NA,TRBV2,NA,TGTGCCAGCAAGTATAATGAAAAACTGTTTTTT,CASKYNEKLFF
TRBJ1-5,NA,TRBV6-1,NA,TGTGCCAGCAGTGAACAGGTTCTCGATGGCAATCAGCCCCAGCATTTT,CASSEQVLDGNQPQHF
TRBJ2-7,once,TRBV18,TRBD1,TGTGCCAGCTCACCACCCGGGACAGGATCCTACGAGCAGTACTTC,CASSPPGTGSYEQYF
TRBJ1-2,NA,TRBV5-4,NA,TGTGCCAGCAGCCTGGACGGGAACTATGGCTACACCTTC,CASSLDGNYGYTF
TRBJ2-4,NA,TRBV4-3,NA,TGCGCCAGCAGCCAAGAGGGATGGGGAGGCAAAAACATTCAGTACTTC,CASSQEGWGGKNIQYF
TRBJ2-1,NA,TRBV11-2,TRBD1,TGTGCCAGCAGCTTCCGACAGGGCGTAGGCTCCTACAATGAGCAGTTCTTC,CASSFRQGVGSYNEQFF
TRBJ2-7,NA,TRBV15,TRBD2,TGTGCCACCAGCAACGGCCTTGGGGGAGGGAGGGCCAACGAGCAGTACTTC,CATSNGLGGGRANEQYF
TRBJ1-5,few,TRBV5-6,NA,TGTGCCAGCAGCTTGCGGGACACGGCGGCCCAGCATTTT,CASSLRDTAAQHF
TRBJ2-1,few,TRBV19,TRBD2,TGTGCCAGTAGTAGCGGGAGGGCTCGGAATGAGCAGTTCTTC,CASSSGRARNEQFF
TRBJ1-1,NA,TRBV19,NA,TGTGCCAGTAGTATAGCAGGGGTTGCTTTCTTT,CASSIAGVAFF
TRBJ1-1,NA,TRBV19,NA,TGTGCCAGTAGTTCCACGCGGGGGACTGAAGCTTTCTTT,CASSSTRGTEAFF
TRBJ2-1,NA,TRBV4-2,TRBD2,TGTGCCAGCAGCCAACGCGGACTAGCAGGCAATGAGCAGTTCTTC,CASSQRGLAGNEQFF
TRBJ1-2,few,TRBV2,TRBD1,TGTGCCAGCAGGGATGACAGGGAGGATGGCTACACCTTC,CASRDDREDGYTF
TRBJ2-3,NA,TRBV29-1,TRBD2,TGCAGCATAGCGGGAGTTGCAGATACGCAGTATTTT,CSIAGVADTQYF
TRBJ2-1,NA,TRBV6-1,NA,TGTGCCAGCAGTCCGGGACCGGCATACAATGAGCAGTTCTTC,CASSPGPAYNEQFF
TRBJ1-1,once,TRBV6-4,NA,TGTGCCAGCAGTTCCCAGGCGAACACTGAAGCTTTCTTT,CASSSQANTEAFF
TRBJ1-1,NA,TRBV7-9,NA,TGTGCCAGCAGCTTAGCGTCCCCAGGGGAAAGGAACACTGAAGCTTTCTTT,CASSLASPGERNTEAFF
TRBJ1-5,NA,TRBV15,NA,TGTGCCACTCGGAATGCCGCTAATAGCAATCAGCCCCAGCATTTT,CATRNAANSNQPQHF
TRBJ1-2,many,TRBV30,NA,TGTGCCTGGAGTGTAAACTATGGCTACACCTTC,CAWSVNYGYTF
TRBJ1-5,NA,TRBV28,NA,TGTGCCAGCAGAAAACAGAGGGAGGGCAATCAGCCCCAGCATTTT,CASRKQREGNQPQHF
TRBJ2-3,NA,TRBV9,NA,TGTGCCAGCAGCGCCAGCACAGATACGCAGTATTTT,CASSASTDTQYF
TRBJ2-5,NA,TRBV9,NA,TGTGCCAGCAGCGCCGAAGAGACCCAGTACTTC,CASSAEETQYF
TRBJ2-5,NA,TRBV10-1,TRBD2,TGCGCCAGCAGACATACTAGCGGGGGGCCCCAAGAGACCCAGTACTTC,CASRHTSGGPQETQYF
TRBJ1-5,NA,TRBV6-6,NA,TGTGCCAGCAGTTACTTGGCAGGTCAACTCAATCAGCCCCAGCATTTT,CASSYLAGQLNQPQHF
TRBJ1-1,NA,TRBV27,NA,TGTGCCAGCAGTCTCCGGGGCGGTAACACTGAAGCTTTCTTT,CASSLRGGNTEAFF
TRBJ2-3,few,TRBV28,NA,TGTGCCAGCAGCCGTAGGACAGTCACAGATACGCAGTATTTT,CASSRRTVTDTQYF
TRBJ2-5,NA,TRBV6-1,NA,TGTGCCAGCAGTGAACTCTCGCTTGGGACCCGTAGCCAGTACTTC,CASSELSLGTRSQYF
TRBJ1-1,once,TRBV4-2,NA,TGTGCCAGCAGCCAAGACCGAGGGGTCTACACTGAAGCTTTCTTT,CASSQDRGVYTEAFF
TRBJ2-5,NA,TRBV21-1,NA,TGTGCCACCTTAGAGCGGACGGGAGGCCAAGAGACCCAGTACTTC,CATLERTGGQETQYF
TRBJ1-2,NA,TRBV29-1,TRBD1,TGCAGCGTTGCGGGACAGGGGAACTATGGCTACACCTTC,CSVAGQGNYGYTF
TRBJ2-3,NA,TRBV29-1,TRBD2,TGCAGCGTTGGCCCAGCGGGGGGGTTAGATACGCAGTATTTT,CSVGPAGGLDTQYF
TRBJ2-1,once,TRBV28,TRBD2,TGTGCCAGCAGGCCGGGACTAGTTTCCACCGTTGAGCAGTTCTTC,CASRPGLVSTVEQFF
TRBJ2-7,NA,TRBV6-5,NA,TGTGCCAGCAGTTACTCGATGACATCCTACGAGCAGTACTTC,CASSYSMTSYEQYF
TRBJ1-2,NA,TRBV4-1,NA,TGCGCCAGCAGCTGGGACAAGTCCTATGGCTACACCTTC,CASSWDKSYGYTF
TRBJ2-5,NA,TRBV10-3,NA,TGTGCCATCAGTGAAACTACCCAAGAGACCCAGTACTTC,CAISETTQETQYF
TRBJ2-1,NA,TRBV4-1,TRBD1,TGCGCCAGCAGCCAAGTGGGACAGGGCCCTGAGCAGTTCTTC,CASSQVGQGPEQFF